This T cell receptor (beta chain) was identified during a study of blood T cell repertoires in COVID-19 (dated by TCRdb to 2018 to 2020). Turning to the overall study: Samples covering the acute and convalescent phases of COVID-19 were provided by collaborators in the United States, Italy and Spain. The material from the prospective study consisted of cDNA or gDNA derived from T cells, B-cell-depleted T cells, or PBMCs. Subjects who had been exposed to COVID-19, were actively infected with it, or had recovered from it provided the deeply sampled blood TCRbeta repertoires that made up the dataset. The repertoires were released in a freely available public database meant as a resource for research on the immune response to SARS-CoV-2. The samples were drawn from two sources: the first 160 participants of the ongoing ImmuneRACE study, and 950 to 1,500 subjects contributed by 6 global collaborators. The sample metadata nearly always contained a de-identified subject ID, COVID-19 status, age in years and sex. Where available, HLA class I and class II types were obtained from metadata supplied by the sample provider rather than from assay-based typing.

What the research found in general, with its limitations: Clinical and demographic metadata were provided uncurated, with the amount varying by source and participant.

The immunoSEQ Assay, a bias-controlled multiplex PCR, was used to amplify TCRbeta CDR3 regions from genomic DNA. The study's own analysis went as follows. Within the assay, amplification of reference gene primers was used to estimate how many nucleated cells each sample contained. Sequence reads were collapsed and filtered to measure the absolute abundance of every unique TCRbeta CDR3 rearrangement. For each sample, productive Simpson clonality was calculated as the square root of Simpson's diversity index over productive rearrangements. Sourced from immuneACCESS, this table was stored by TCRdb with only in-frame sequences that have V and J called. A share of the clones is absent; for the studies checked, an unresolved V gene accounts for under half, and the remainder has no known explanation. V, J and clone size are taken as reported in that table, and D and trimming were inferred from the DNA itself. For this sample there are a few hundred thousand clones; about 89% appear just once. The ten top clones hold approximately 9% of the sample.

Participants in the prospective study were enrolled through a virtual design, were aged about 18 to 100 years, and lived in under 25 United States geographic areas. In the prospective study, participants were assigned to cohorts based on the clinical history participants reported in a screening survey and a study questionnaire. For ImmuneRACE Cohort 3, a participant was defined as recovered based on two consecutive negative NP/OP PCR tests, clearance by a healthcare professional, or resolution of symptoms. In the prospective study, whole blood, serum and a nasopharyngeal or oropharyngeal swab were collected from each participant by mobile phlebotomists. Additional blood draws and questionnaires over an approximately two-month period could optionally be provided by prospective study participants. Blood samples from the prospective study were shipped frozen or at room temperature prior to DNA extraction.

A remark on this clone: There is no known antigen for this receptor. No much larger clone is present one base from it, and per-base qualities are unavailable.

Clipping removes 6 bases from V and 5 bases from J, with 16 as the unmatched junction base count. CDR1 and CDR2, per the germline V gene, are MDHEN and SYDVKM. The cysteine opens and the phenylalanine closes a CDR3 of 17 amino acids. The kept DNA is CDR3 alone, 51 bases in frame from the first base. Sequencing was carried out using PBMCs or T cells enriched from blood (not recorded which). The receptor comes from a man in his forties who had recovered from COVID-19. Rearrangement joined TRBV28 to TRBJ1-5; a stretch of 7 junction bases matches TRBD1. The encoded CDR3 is CASSDTTGTRSDQPQHF. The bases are TGTGCCAGCAGCGATACGACAGGGACTCGATCGGATCAGCCCCAGCATTTT.